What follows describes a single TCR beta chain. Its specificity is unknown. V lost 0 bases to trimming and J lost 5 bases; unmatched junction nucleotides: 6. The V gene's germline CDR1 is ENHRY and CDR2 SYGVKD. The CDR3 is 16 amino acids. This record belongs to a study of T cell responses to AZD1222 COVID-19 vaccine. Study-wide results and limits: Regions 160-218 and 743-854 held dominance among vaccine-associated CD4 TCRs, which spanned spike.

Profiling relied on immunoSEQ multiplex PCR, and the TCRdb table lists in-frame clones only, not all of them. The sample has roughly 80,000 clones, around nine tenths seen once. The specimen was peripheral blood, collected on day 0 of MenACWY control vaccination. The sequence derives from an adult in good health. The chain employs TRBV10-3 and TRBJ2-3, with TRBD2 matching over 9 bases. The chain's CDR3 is CAISESAGGPLDTQYF. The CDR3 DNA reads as TGTGCCATCAGTGAGTCTGCGGGAGGGCCTCTAGATACGCAGTATTTT.